This T cell receptor beta chain is drawn from a study of CXCR3-negative and CXCR3-positive naive CD8 T cells. Whole-study findings and limits: Compared with CXCR3-negative naive cells, CXCR3-positive naive cells showed more hydrophobic TRB CDR3s. Naive subsets were similarly diverse, while memory CD8+ repertoires were much less diverse. Memory cells diverged, while naive CXCR3-positive and CXCR3-negative cells had similar TRBV-TRBJ usage.

The CDR3 spans 15 residues. Germline CDR1 is MDHEN and CDR2 is SYDVKM. About this clonotype itself: Its antigen is not identified.

Carrying UMI labels, the TRB cDNA libraries were prepared through 5' RACE. TCRdb re-called the 5' RACE reads, yielding one record per CDR3 amino acid sequence without DNA. This sample contains about 120,000 distinct CDR3 sequences. By phenotype, naive CD8+ T cells were CD45RO-CCR7+CD27+CD95-. The sequence came from a human donor in good health. Some clones in this sample may be carry-over from other donors' samples. The specimen was naive CXCR3- CD8+ T cells from blood. As to subset: CD45RO-CCR7+CD27+CD95- naive CD8+ T cells lacking CXCR3 (TNR3-). J is TRBJ2-7 and V is TRBV28. The CDR3 region is CASSLQSTPEYEQYF.